These 12 T cell receptor beta chains were all obtained from the same sample, sequenced in a study of blood T cell repertoires in COVID-19. Data came from immunoSEQ multiplex PCR; TCRdb stores just in-frame clones and leaves some out. This table holds roughly 220,000 clones, roughly 83% found once. Sequencing was carried out using PBMCs or T cells enriched from blood (not recorded which). Receptors were obtained from a woman aged 40 to 55 with acute COVID-19.

The CDR3 here is CASSLSTGVNEAFF. For the CDR3, the DNA is TGTGCCAGCAGCTTATCCACAGGGGTTAATGAAGCTTTCTTT. The chain is built from TRBV7-9 and TRBJ1-1, with 7 bases that match TRBD1. V lost 2 bases and J lost 7; bases outside the gene matches: 7. The germline CDR1 and CDR2 sequences are SEHNR and FQNEAQ (reference sequence). CDR3 length equals 14 residues.

The table lists this clone with a count of one. The chain recombines TRBV19 with TRBJ1-4; 7 nucleotides agree with TRBD1. V trimming: 3 bases; J trimming: 5 bases; junction bases outside the gene matches: 3. CDR1 LNHDA and CDR2 SQIVND come from the germline V gene (reference sequence). The CDR3 spans 14 residues. The CDR3 reads CASSIGTANEKLFF. The CDR3 DNA reads as TGTGCCAGTAGTATCGGGACAGCGAATGAAAAACTGTTTTTT.

To note about this clone: Other DNA sequences in the sample encode the same CDR3. The chain links TRBV6-5 to TRBJ2-2; 9 bases match TRBD2. The germline V gene encodes CDR1 MNHEY and CDR2 SVGAGI. The J segment lost 1 base and the V segment lost 2 bases, leaving 2 bases of the junction unmatched. This CDR3 contains 16 residues. CDR3 bases: TGTGCCAGCAGTTACCTACTAGCGGGGAACACCGGGGAGCTGTTTTTT. Translating gives CASSYLLAGNTGELFF.

This clone has a handful of counts. The gene calls are TRBV5-1 and TRBJ2-2; D gene uncertain. The CDR3 length is 12 residues. Trimming took off 4 bases at V and 7 bases at J, with 8 bases between the two ends. Germline CDR1 is SGHRS and CDR2 is YFSETQ. This chain's CDR3 is CASSHGGGELFF. In DNA form, the CDR3 reads TGCGCCAGCAGCCATGGCGGCGGGGAGCTGTTTTTT.

This chain connects TRBV5-6 to TRBJ1-2, with a possible D match to TRBD1 (6 bases). V was clipped by 7 bases and J by 0 bases, with 13 bases between them. The CDR3 length is 14 residues. Germline V CDR1 and CDR2: SGHDT, YYEEEE. CDR3: CASGDIGANYGYTF. CDR3 bases: TGTGCCAGCGGGGACATCGGAGCTAACTATGGCTACACCTTC.

The V call is TRBV12-3 or TRBV12-4, the J call TRBJ1-2; weak D call: TRBD1 (5 bases). The length of the CDR3 is 11 residues. Trimming took 6 bases from V and 5 from J, leaving 7 bases between them. The CDR3, as DNA: TGTGCCAGCAGGGAGGGGTATGGCTACACCTTC. This encodes CASREGYGYTF.

The chain joins TRBV19 to TRBJ1-1; the D is unclear. V lost 7 bases and J 0 bases, leaving 9 bases between the germline ends. The CDR3 has 13 residues. Germline lookup yields CDR1 LNHDA and CDR2 SQIVND (reference sequence). The CDR3 DNA sequence: TGTGCCAGTAAGGAGGCGTTGAACACTGAAGCTTTCTTT. Amino acid sequence: CASKEALNTEAFF.

The chain employs TRBV30 and TRBJ1-5; D remains ambiguous. The CDR3 contains 12 residues. CDR1 and CDR2 from the germline V gene are GTSNPN and SVGIG (reference sequence). Trimming stripped 3 bases from V and 4 bases from J, with 7 bases between. CDR3 sequence (DNA): TGTGCCTGGAGCAGGTGGAATCAGCCCCAGCATTTT. Translation: CAWSRWNQPQHF.

The chain recombines TRBV15 with TRBJ2-1; 8 nucleotides agree with TRBD1. The junction had 14 bases not matched to a gene; V was cut back by 8 bases and J by 8 bases. The V gene's germline CDR1 is LNHNV and CDR2 YYDKDF (reference sequence). This CDR3 has 15 residues. CDR3 in amino acids: CATSGGRGPGDEQFF. The DNA of the CDR3 is TGTGCCACCTCAGGGGGCAGGGGGCCTGGGGATGAGCAGTTCTTC.

The chain has TRBV30 and TRBJ1-2; TRBD1 might be the D (5 bases). This CDR3 has 13 residues. The V and J ends lost 2 bases and 5 bases respectively, with 12 bases between them. In germline, CDR1 is GTSNPN, CDR2 SVGIG (reference sequence). CDR3 nucleotide sequence: TGTGCCTGGAGTTTGACAGCTACTTATGGCTACACCTTC. Residues: CAWSLTATYGYTF.

The chain is built from TRBV27 and TRBJ2-5, with D tentatively TRBD2 (6 bases). Germline CDR1 reads MNHEY; CDR2 reads SMNVEV (reference sequence). The CDR3 has 14 residues. The V and J ends lost 9 bases and 5 bases respectively, with 19 bases between them. Here the CDR3 reads CASSLTGVVETQYF. The CDR3 DNA is TGTGCCAGTAGCCTAACGGGGGTCGTGGAGACCCAGTACTTC.

This clone showed up just a few times. The V gene is TRBV4-2, the J gene TRBJ1-3, with D perhaps TRBD1 (6 bases). Germline-derived CDR1 and CDR2 are LGHNA and YNFKEQ. CDR3 length: 16 amino acids. Trimming shortened V by 1 base and J by 0 bases, and 10 bases separated the two germline ends. The CDR3 sequence: CASSQGTVSSGNTIYF. In DNA, the CDR3 is TGTGCCAGCAGCCAAGGGACAGTTAGCTCTGGAAACACCATATATTTT.